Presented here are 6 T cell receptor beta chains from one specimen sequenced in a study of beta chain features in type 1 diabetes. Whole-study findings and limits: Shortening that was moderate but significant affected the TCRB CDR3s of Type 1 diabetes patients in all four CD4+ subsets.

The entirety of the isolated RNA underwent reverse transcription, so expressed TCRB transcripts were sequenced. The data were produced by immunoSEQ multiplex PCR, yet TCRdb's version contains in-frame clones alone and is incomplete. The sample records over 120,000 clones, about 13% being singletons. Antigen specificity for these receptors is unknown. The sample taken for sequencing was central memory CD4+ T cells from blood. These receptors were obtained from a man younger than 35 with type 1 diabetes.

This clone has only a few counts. This CDR3 is CSVQGYTEAFF. The CDR3 nucleotides read TGCAGCGTCCAGGGATACACTGAAGCTTTCTTT. The rearrangement uses TRBV29-1 and TRBJ1-1; tentatively, D is TRBD1 (5 bases). Trimming removed 6 bases at V and 3 bases at J, with 8 bases between. The CDR3 is 11 residues long. Germline V gene sequence: CDR1 SQVTM, CDR2 ANQGSEA. The variable domain in full, with the rest retrieved from reference TRBV29-1 and TRBJ1-1, is SAVISQKPSRDICQRGTSLTIQCQVDSQVTMMFWYRQQPGQSLTLIATANQGSEATYESGFVIDKFPISRPNLTFSTLTVSNMSPEDSSIYLCSVQGYTEAFFGQGTRLTVV.

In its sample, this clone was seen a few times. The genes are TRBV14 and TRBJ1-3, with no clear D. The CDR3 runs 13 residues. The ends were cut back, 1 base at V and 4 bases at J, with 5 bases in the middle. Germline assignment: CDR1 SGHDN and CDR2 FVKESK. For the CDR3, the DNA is TGTGCCAGCAGCCAAGGTTTAGGAAACACCATATATTTT. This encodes CASSQGLGNTIYF.

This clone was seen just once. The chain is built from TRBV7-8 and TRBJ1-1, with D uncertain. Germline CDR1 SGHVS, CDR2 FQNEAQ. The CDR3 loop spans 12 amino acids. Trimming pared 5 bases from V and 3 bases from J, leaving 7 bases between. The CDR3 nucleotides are TGTGCCAGCAGCCTCGCCCACACTGAAGCTTTCTTT. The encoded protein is CASSLAHTEAFF.

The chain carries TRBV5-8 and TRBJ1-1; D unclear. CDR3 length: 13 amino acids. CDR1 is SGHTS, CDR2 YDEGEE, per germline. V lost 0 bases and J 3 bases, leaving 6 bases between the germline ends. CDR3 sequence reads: CASSLDADTEAFF. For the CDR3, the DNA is TGTGCCAGCAGCTTGGACGCGGACACTGAAGCTTTCTTT.

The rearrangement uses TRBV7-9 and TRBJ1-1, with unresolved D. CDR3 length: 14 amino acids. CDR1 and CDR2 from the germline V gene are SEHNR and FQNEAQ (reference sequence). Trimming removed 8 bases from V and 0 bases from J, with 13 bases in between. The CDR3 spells CASRYGVMNTEAFF. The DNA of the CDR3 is TGTGCCAGCCGCTACGGGGTTATGAACACTGAAGCTTTCTTT.

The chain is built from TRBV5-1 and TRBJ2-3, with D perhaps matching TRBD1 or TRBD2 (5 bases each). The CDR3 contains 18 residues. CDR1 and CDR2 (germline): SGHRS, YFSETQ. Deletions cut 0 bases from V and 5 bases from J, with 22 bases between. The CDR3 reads CASSLAGGRGASLDTQYF. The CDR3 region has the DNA TGCGCCAGCAGCTTGGCCGGAGGCCGAGGGGCTAGTCTAGATACGCAGTATTTT.